Shown below are 18 T cell receptor beta chains from a single sample sequenced in a study of blood T cell repertoires in COVID-19. TCRdb's table, derived via immunoSEQ multiplex PCR, lists solely in-frame clones and lacks some. The table includes about 210,000 clones, over 75% detected once. Sequencing input: PBMCs or T cells enriched from blood (not recorded which). Receptors originate from a man younger than 40 in a cohort exposed to, infected with or recovered from COVID-19 (not recorded which).

This clone was recorded a few times. This chain connects TRBV29-1 to TRBJ2-7; 7 bases align to TRBD1. This CDR3 is built from 13 residues. With 6 bases clipped from V and 2 bases from J, the junction kept 7 bases outside the gene matches. Germline CDR1 reads SQVTM; CDR2 reads ANQGSEA. CDR3 sequence reads: CSVVDREPYEQYF. The DNA of the CDR3 is TGCAGCGTCGTAGACAGGGAGCCCTACGAGCAGTACTTC.

This clone was picked up a small number of times. The chain uses TRBV2 and TRBJ1-2; D may be TRBD1 (5 bases). The CDR3 spans 14 residues. The germline CDR1 and CDR2 sequences are SNHLY and FYNNEI. V was trimmed by 3 bases and J by 4 bases, leaving 12 bases between them. The CDR3 bases are TGTGCCAGCAGTGACCCGGCGGGGCTCTATGGCTACACCTTC. Translation gives CASSDPAGLYGYTF.

This clone was seen a few times. This chain joins TRBV6-1 and TRBJ1-5; D uncertain. CDR1 and CDR2 (germline): MNHNS, SASEGT. V lost 2 bases and J lost 3, with 5 bases in between. The CDR3 sequence is 13 residues long. DNA of the CDR3: TGTGCCAGCAGTGAAATTTACAATCAGCCCCAGCATTTT. Protein sequence: CASSEIYNQPQHF.

The chain is built from TRBV14 and TRBJ2-7; possibly TRBD2 for D (5 bases). The germline gives CDR1 SGHDN, CDR2 FVKESK. This CDR3 spans 15 amino acids. With 1 base removed from V and 0 bases from J, the gap between germline ends came to 10 bases. The CDR3 coding sequence is TGTGCCAGCAGCCAAGGCACACTAGACTCCTACGAGCAGTACTTC. It is translated as CASSQGTLDSYEQYF. Filled out from reference TRBV14 and TRBJ2-7, the complete variable domain reads EAGVTQFPSHSVIEKGQTVTLRCDPISGHDNLYWYRRVMGKEIKFLLHFVKESKQDESGMPNNRFLAERTGGTYSTLKVQPAELEDSGVYFCASSQGTLDSYEQYFGPGTRLTVT.

The V call is TRBV28, the J call TRBJ1-1; 7 positions match TRBD1. Germline lookup yields CDR1 MDHEN and CDR2 SYDVKM. V lost 3 bases to trimming and J lost 0 bases; unmatched junction nucleotides: 4. The CDR3 extends over 15 amino acids. The CDR3 is CASSLRDRLNTEAFF. The CDR3 DNA sequence: TGTGCCAGCAGTTTGCGGGACAGATTGAACACTGAAGCTTTCTTT. Full variable domain (rest looked up from reference TRBV28 and TRBJ1-1): DVKVTQSSRYLVKRTGEKVFLECVQDMDHENMFWYRQDPGLGLRLIYFSYDVKMKEKGDIPEGYSVSREKKERFSLILESASTNQTSMYLCASSLRDRLNTEAFFGQGTRLTVV.

The chain is built from TRBV28 and TRBJ1-2; D not certain. The length of the CDR3 is 16 residues. The ends were cut back, 7 bases at V and 8 bases at J, with 26 bases in the middle. CDR1 and CDR2 from the germline V gene are MDHEN and SYDVKM. This CDR3 is CASTYSGIRASGGYTF. For the CDR3, the DNA is TGTGCCAGCACATATTCCGGCATTAGGGCGTCGGGAGGCTACACCTTC.

The rearrangement uses TRBV5-5 and TRBJ1-2; 12 bases fit TRBD1. Germline V CDR1 and CDR2: SGHKS, YYEKEE (reference sequence). Losses at the gene ends were 4 bases for V and 7 bases for J; bases not matched to a gene: 8. The CDR3 totals 15 residues. CDR3 sequence (DNA): TGTGCCAGCAGCCGAGAGCCGGGACAGGGGGCTGGCTACACCTTC. This translates into CASSREPGQGAGYTF. The whole variable domain, remainder taken from reference TRBV5-5 and TRBJ1-2, is DAGVTQSPTHLIKTRGQQVTLRCSPISGHKSVSWYQQVLGQGPQFIFQYYEKEERGRGNFPDRFSARQFPNYSSELNVNALLLGDSALYLCASSREPGQGAGYTFGSGTRLTVV.

The gene calls are TRBV21-1 and TRBJ2-4; the DNA was not used to check the table's D call, TRBD1. TRBV21-1 is designated a pseudogene. The CDR3 runs 19 residues. CDR3 protein: CASSMGWVNRDLAKNIQYF. As DNA, the CDR3 is TGTGCCAGCAGCATGGGATGGGTCAACAGGGACCTAGCCAAAAACATTCAGTACTTC.

The V call is TRBV12-3 or TRBV12-4, the J call TRBJ1-2; D is undetermined. Trimming left V 3 bases short and J 2 bases short, with 4 bases between. The CDR3 loop spans 12 amino acids. CDR3 loop: CASSFTNYGYTF. The CDR3 nucleotides read TGTGCCAGCAGTTTCACAAACTATGGCTACACCTTC.

The genes are TRBV6-2 or TRBV6-3 and TRBJ1-5, with D possibly being TRBD1 (6 bases). The germline V gene encodes CDR1 MNHEY and CDR2 SVGEGT. CDR3 length: 18 residues. Trimming cost V 0 bases and J 0 bases, with 15 bases left between them. The DNA for the CDR3 is TGTGCCAGCAGTTACTCCAGCGGACAGTCTTATAGCAATCAGCCCCAGCATTTT. This translates into CASSYSSGQSYSNQPQHF.

This clone was counted between two and nine times. The V gene is TRBV5-5, the J gene TRBJ1-5; maybe TRBD1 (6 bases). CDR1 is SGHKS and CDR2 is YYEKEE in the germline V gene (reference sequence). The V gene lost 4 bases and the J gene lost 2 bases, with 19 bases spanning the gap. The CDR3 length is 17 residues. This CDR3 is CASSATSGGAGNQPQHF. CDR3 DNA sequence: TGTGCCAGCAGCGCGACTTCTGGGGGCGCGGGCAATCAGCCCCAGCATTTT.

This clone occurred once. The V and J genes are TRBV6-5 and TRBJ2-7, with TRBD2 matching over 7 bases. The CDR3 consists of 15 residues. J was trimmed by 0 bases and V by 9 bases; bases with no gene match: 11. Germline CDR1 and CDR2: MNHEY and SVGAGI. The CDR3 DNA is TGTGCCAGTGATCCTTGGGGAGGGGCCTCCTACGAGCAGTACTTC. Translation gives CASDPWGGASYEQYF.

The CDR3 spells CASSFRRGNEQFF. The CDR3 DNA reads as TGTGCCAGCAGCTTTCGGCGGGGCAATGAGCAGTTCTTC. V usage is TRBV7-2 and J usage is TRBJ2-1; the D gene is possibly TRBD2 (6 bases). Germline V lookup: CDR1 SGHTA, CDR2 FQGNSA. The CDR3 loop spans 13 amino acids. V was shortened by 3 bases and J by 6 bases, with 9 bases between the two germline ends.

The V and J genes are TRBV21-1 and TRBJ2-3; the D segment call TRBD2 is taken from the table without a DNA check. TRBV21-1 is deemed a pseudogene. The CDR3 totals 15 residues. This chain's CDR3 is CARPRPREGGDTQYF. Here the CDR3 DNA reads TGTGCCAGACCTAGGCCGCGGGAGGGTGGGGATACGCAGTATTTT.

The chain has TRBV9 and TRBJ1-2; 11 bases are a match to TRBD1. The CDR3 has 19 residues. V shed 0 bases, J shed 2 bases, and the junction held 12 bases outside the gene matches. Germline V lookup: CDR1 SGDLS, CDR2 YYNGEE. As DNA, the CDR3 is TGTGCCAGCAGCGTAGAGGGGGACAGGGGGTCATTCCGCAACTATGGCTACACCTTC. It yields the protein CASSVEGDRGSFRNYGYTF.

This clone occurred a few times. The rearrangement joins TRBV5-1 to TRBJ2-5, with TRBD2 matching over 13 bases. CDR3 size: 15 residues. V lost 2 bases, J lost 4 bases, and 2 bases stayed unmatched. Germline lookup yields CDR1 SGHRS and CDR2 YFSETQ. This CDR3 is CASSFGLAGVETQYF. The CDR3, as DNA: TGCGCCAGCAGCTTCGGACTAGCGGGAGTAGAGACCCAGTACTTC.

This chain connects TRBV11-2 to TRBJ1-1; no firm D call. Trimming cost V 1 base and J 1 base, with 7 bases left between them. CDR3 length: 14 residues. The germline CDR1 and CDR2 sequences are SGHAT and FQNNGV. Here the CDR3 reads CASSLVRGNTEAFF. DNA for the CDR3: TGTGCCAGCAGCTTAGTCCGGGGGAACACTGAAGCTTTCTTT. Supplemented by reference TRBV11-2 and TRBJ1-1, the full variable domain reads EAGVAQSPRYKIIEKRQSVAFWCNPISGHATLYWYQQILGQGPKLLIQFQNNGVVDDSQLPKDRFSAERLKGVDSTLKIQPAKLEDSAVYLCASSLVRGNTEAFFGQGTRLTVV.

This chain connects TRBV5-1 to TRBJ2-7; 8 positions agree with TRBD1. The V and J ends lost 1 base and 5 bases, in that order; junction bases with no gene match: 11. The CDR3 is made up of 16 amino acids. Per the germline V gene, CDR1 is SGHRS and CDR2 is YFSETQ. The CDR3 reads CASSLTGGTSLHEQYF. CDR3 nucleotides: TGCGCCAGCAGCTTGACAGGGGGAACCTCACTACACGAGCAGTACTTC.